This T cell receptor beta chain emerged from a study of identical twins. Study results and limitations: Fewer insertions were carried by abundant cord blood beta clonotypes, but none was seen in memory repertoires.

cDNA molecules carried unique molecular identifiers, and template switching added a universal primer site. Each CDR3 protein is one row after TCRdb ran MiXCR on the 5' RACE reads. Among about 530,000 distinct CDR3 sequences listed, 15% were seen once. As regards this clonotype: Its cognate antigen is unknown.

Germline CDR1 is SGHAT and CDR2 is FQNNGV. This CDR3 is built from 16 residues. V gave up 4 bases and J gave up 4 bases; unmatched junction bases: 7. The data were also submitted as part of a second study, on yellow fever vaccine responses in identical twins.

The sequence was collected from a woman aged 18-29 years in good health. The chain is built from TRBV11-2 and TRBJ1-4, with TRBD1 matching 9 bases. The specimen sequenced was CD4+ T cells sorted from blood. CDR3: CASSSWTGALNEKLFF. The CDR3 DNA reads TGTGCCAGCAGCTCCTGGACAGGGGCTCTTAATGAAAAACTGTTTTTT. The full variable domain, with the rest looked up from reference TRBV11-2 and TRBJ1-4, is EAGVAQSPRYKIIEKRQSVAFWCNPISGHATLYWYQQILGQGPKLLIQFQNNGVVDDSQLPKDRFSAERLKGVDSTLKIQPAKLEDSAVYLCASSSWTGALNEKLFFGSGTQLSVL.